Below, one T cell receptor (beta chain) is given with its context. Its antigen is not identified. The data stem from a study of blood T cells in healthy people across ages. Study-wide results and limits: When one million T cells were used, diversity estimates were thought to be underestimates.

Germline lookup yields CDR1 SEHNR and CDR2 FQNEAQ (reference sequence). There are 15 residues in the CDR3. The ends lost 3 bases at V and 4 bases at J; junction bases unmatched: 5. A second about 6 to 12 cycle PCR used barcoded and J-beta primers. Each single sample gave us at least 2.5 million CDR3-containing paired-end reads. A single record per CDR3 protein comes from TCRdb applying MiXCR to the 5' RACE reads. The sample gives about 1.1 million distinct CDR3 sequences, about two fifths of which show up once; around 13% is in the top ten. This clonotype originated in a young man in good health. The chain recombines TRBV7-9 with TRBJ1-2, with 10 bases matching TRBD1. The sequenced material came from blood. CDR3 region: CASSLGTGASYGYTF. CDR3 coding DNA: TGTGCCAGCAGCTTGGGGACAGGGGCCTCCTATGGCTACACCTTC.